Listed below are T cell receptor beta chains from one sample, sequenced in a study of a mutant IDH1 vaccine in newly diagnosed glioma. Repertoires were generated with immunoSEQ multiplex PCR, while TCRdb's copy carries only in-frame clones and drops some. The sample has 25,000 or so clones; more than 60% are singletons. Their antigen targets remain unknown. Sequencing was performed on PBMCs, taken from a glioma patient whose treatment included an IDH1 peptide vaccine. The receptor set was obtained from a man aged 35-49 years with glioma. Some clones in this sample may be carry-over from other donors' samples. Each CDR3 is given with its conserved first and last residue. A D gene is named only where the DNA matches it firmly. Expanded clones get a size class; other rows say once, few or many, or leave the size out.

CDR3aa: CASSQQIGQVGYGYTF
CDR3nt: TGTGCCAGCAGCCAACAAATCGGACAGGTGGGCTATGGCTACACCTTC
abundance: few
j_gene: TRBJ1-2
d_gene: TRBD1
v_gene: TRBV7-2

CDR3aa: CASSVGTGVPNEKLFF
CDR3nt: TGTGCCAGCAGCGTAGGGACAGGGGTCCCAAATGAAAAACTGTTTTTT
abundance: once
j_gene: TRBJ1-4
d_gene: TRBD1
v_gene: TRBV9

CDR3aa: CASSARWTSGDYEQYF
CDR3nt: TGTGCCAGCAGCGCCCGGTGGACTAGCGGGGACTACGAGCAGTACTTC
abundance: few
j_gene: TRBJ2-7
d_gene: TRBD2
v_gene: TRBV7-9

CDR3aa: CASSLGLFINSPLHF
CDR3nt: TGTGCCAGCAGCTTAGGCCTATTTATAAATTCACCCCTCCACTTT
abundance: .
j_gene: TRBJ1-6
d_gene: .
v_gene: TRBV7-8

CDR3aa: CASSGPGSGGPSSYEQYF
CDR3nt: TGTGCCAGCAGCGGACCGGGTAGCGGGGGCCCCAGCTCCTACGAGCAGTACTTC
abundance: .
j_gene: TRBJ2-7
d_gene: TRBD2
v_gene: TRBV7-9

CDR3aa: CASSYSWGDNEQFF
CDR3nt: TGTGCCAGCAGTTACTCATGGGGTGACAATGAGCAGTTCTTC
abundance: .
j_gene: TRBJ2-1
d_gene: .
v_gene: TRBV6-5

CDR3aa: CASSGRTEQYF
CDR3nt: TGTGCCTCATCAGGGAGAACCGAGCAGTACTTC
abundance: .
j_gene: TRBJ2-7
d_gene: .
v_gene: TRBV10-3

CDR3aa: CASSQTGQGTVTQYF
CDR3nt: TGTGCCAGCAGTCAAACTGGACAGGGGACGGTGACCCAGTACTTC
abundance: medium-sized
j_gene: TRBJ2-5
d_gene: TRBD1
v_gene: TRBV28

CDR3aa: CASRSQGLNQPQHF
CDR3nt: TGTGCCAGTAGATCACAGGGACTCAATCAGCCCCAGCATTTT
abundance: .
j_gene: TRBJ1-5
d_gene: .
v_gene: TRBV19

CDR3aa: CASSASGTGNTGELFF
CDR3nt: TGTGCCAGCAGTGCTTCAGGGACTGGAAACACCGGGGAGCTGTTTTTT
abundance: .
j_gene: TRBJ2-2
d_gene: .
v_gene: TRBV6-1

CDR3aa: CAWSDGRAGYTF
CDR3nt: TGTGCCTGGAGTGACGGACGGGCTGGCTACACCTTC
abundance: .
j_gene: TRBJ1-2
d_gene: .
v_gene: TRBV30

CDR3aa: CASSVDLSDTQYF
CDR3nt: TGTGCCAGCAGCGTAGACCTTTCAGATACGCAGTATTTT
abundance: .
j_gene: TRBJ2-3
d_gene: .
v_gene: TRBV9

CDR3aa: CASSPLRDTGGYTF
CDR3nt: TGTGCCAGCTCACCTCTTCGGGACACAGGAGGCTACACCTTC
abundance: .
j_gene: TRBJ1-2
d_gene: .
v_gene: TRBV18

CDR3aa: CASRGLDTQYF
CDR3nt: TGTGCCAGCAGGGGTTTGGATACGCAGTATTTT
abundance: .
j_gene: TRBJ2-3
d_gene: .
v_gene: TRBV7-2

CDR3aa: CASSSGQGRLFF
CDR3nt: TGTGCCAGCAGCTCGGGACAGGGTAGGCTGTTTTTT
abundance: .
j_gene: TRBJ1-4
d_gene: TRBD1
v_gene: TRBV9

CDR3aa: CAWRRGWTEAFF
CDR3nt: TGTGCCTGGAGACGGGGTTGGACTGAAGCTTTCTTT
abundance: .
j_gene: TRBJ1-1
d_gene: .
v_gene: TRBV30

CDR3aa: CASSPRDTGGETQYF
CDR3nt: TGTGCCAGCAGTCCAAGGGACACTGGGGGAGAGACCCAGTACTTC
abundance: .
j_gene: TRBJ2-5
d_gene: .
v_gene: TRBV7-9

CDR3aa: CASSSGNEQYF
CDR3nt: TGTGCCAGCAGCTCGGGGAACGAGCAGTACTTC
abundance: .
j_gene: TRBJ2-7
d_gene: .
v_gene: TRBV9

CDR3aa: CASSPNGGVGQPQHF
CDR3nt: TGTGCCAGCAGTCCCAACGGGGGGGTCGGCCAGCCCCAGCATTTT
abundance: once
j_gene: TRBJ1-5
d_gene: .
v_gene: TRBV5-6

CDR3aa: CASSRPHAPEPQHF
CDR3nt: TGTGCCAGCAGCCGCCCCCATGCTCCCGAGCCCCAGCATTTT
abundance: .
j_gene: TRBJ1-5
d_gene: .
v_gene: TRBV6-6

CDR3aa: CAISESDNQETQYF
CDR3nt: TGTGCCATCAGTGAATCGGACAATCAAGAGACCCAGTACTTC
abundance: once
j_gene: TRBJ2-5
d_gene: .
v_gene: TRBV10-3

CDR3aa: CASSSYSDGQGGETQYF
CDR3nt: TGTGCCAGCAGCTCCTACTCTGACGGACAGGGCGGGGAGACCCAGTACTTC
abundance: .
j_gene: TRBJ2-5
d_gene: TRBD1
v_gene: TRBV5-4

CDR3aa: CASSLTQIVGANVLTF
CDR3nt: TGTGCCAGCAGTTTAACACAGATAGTCGGGGCCAACGTCCTGACTTTC
abundance: .
j_gene: TRBJ2-6
d_gene: .
v_gene: TRBV5-4

CDR3aa: CASSLTGTLPYNEQFF
CDR3nt: TGTGCCAGCAGCCTCACCGGGACCCTCCCCTACAATGAGCAGTTCTTC
abundance: once
j_gene: TRBJ2-1
d_gene: .
v_gene: TRBV7-9

CDR3aa: CAISARGGGNTQYF
CDR3nt: TGTGCCATCAGTGCCCGGGGCGGGGGAAATACGCAGTATTTT
abundance: .
j_gene: TRBJ2-3
d_gene: TRBD2
v_gene: TRBV10-3

CDR3aa: CASTDGGFNEKLFF
CDR3nt: TGTGCCAGCACCGACGGGGGATTCAATGAAAAACTGTTTTTT
abundance: few
j_gene: TRBJ1-4
d_gene: .
v_gene: TRBV5-4

CDR3aa: CSVGDRAADGYTF
CDR3nt: TGCAGCGTTGGGGACAGGGCCGCGGATGGCTACACCTTC
abundance: .
j_gene: TRBJ1-2
d_gene: TRBD1
v_gene: TRBV29-1

CDR3aa: CASGYQETQYF
CDR3nt: TGTGCCAGCGGATACCAAGAGACCCAGTACTTC
abundance: once
j_gene: TRBJ2-5
d_gene: .
v_gene: TRBV2

CDR3aa: CASSWGAEAFF
CDR3nt: TGTGCCAGCAGCTGGGGGGCTGAAGCTTTCTTT
abundance: once
j_gene: TRBJ1-1
d_gene: .
v_gene: TRBV5-6

CDR3aa: CASSELNLGNQPQHF
CDR3nt: TGTGCCAGCAGTGAATTAAATCTTGGGAACCAGCCCCAGCATTTT
abundance: .
j_gene: TRBJ1-5
d_gene: .
v_gene: TRBV2

CDR3aa: CASSLWSQGPHF
CDR3nt: TGTGCCAGCAGTTTATGGAGTCAGGGTCCGCATTTT
abundance: .
j_gene: TRBJ1-5
d_gene: .
v_gene: TRBV28

CDR3aa: CSARYTEAFF
CDR3nt: TGCAGTGCTAGATACACTGAAGCTTTCTTT
abundance: .
j_gene: TRBJ1-1
d_gene: .
v_gene: TRBV20-1

CDR3aa: CASSPMASQETQYF
CDR3nt: TGTGCCAGCTCACCAATGGCGAGTCAAGAGACCCAGTACTTC
abundance: once
j_gene: TRBJ2-5
d_gene: .
v_gene: TRBV18

CDR3aa: CASRTVDRDKGETQYF
CDR3nt: TGTGCCAGCCGCACAGTGGACAGGGACAAGGGAGAGACCCAGTACTTC
abundance: .
j_gene: TRBJ2-5
d_gene: TRBD1
v_gene: TRBV6-6

CDR3aa: CASGPSRYEQFF
CDR3nt: TGTGCTAGTGGTCCTTCTCGGTATGAGCAGTTCTTC
abundance: .
j_gene: TRBJ2-1
d_gene: .
v_gene: TRBV12-5

CDR3aa: CASSPEAVSLPFEQYF
CDR3nt: TGTGCCAGCAGCCCCGAGGCAGTCTCCTTACCCTTCGAGCAGTACTTC
abundance: .
j_gene: TRBJ2-7
d_gene: .
v_gene: TRBV7-9

CDR3aa: CASSLAGQGNQPQHF
CDR3nt: TGTGCCAGCAGCTTAGCGGGGCAGGGCAATCAGCCCCAGCATTTT
abundance: .
j_gene: TRBJ1-5
d_gene: .
v_gene: TRBV7-2

CDR3aa: CASSRRAANTGELFF
CDR3nt: TGTGCCAGCAGCCGCAGGGCCGCGAACACCGGGGAGCTGTTTTTT
abundance: .
j_gene: TRBJ2-2
d_gene: .
v_gene: TRBV7-9

CDR3aa: CASSARWTSGGETDTQYF
CDR3nt: TGTGCCAGCAGCGCGAGATGGACTAGCGGGGGGGAAACAGATACGCAGTATTTT
abundance: .
j_gene: TRBJ2-3
d_gene: TRBD2
v_gene: TRBV7-2

CDR3aa: CASSGKGSAAFF
CDR3nt: TGTGCCAGCAGCGGCAAAGGCTCGGCGGCTTTCTTT
abundance: .
j_gene: TRBJ1-1
d_gene: .
v_gene: TRBV9

CDR3aa: CASSLVSGGQETQYF
CDR3nt: TGTGCCAGCAGCTTAGTTAGCGGGGGGCAAGAGACCCAGTACTTC
abundance: .
j_gene: TRBJ2-5
d_gene: TRBD2
v_gene: TRBV7-2